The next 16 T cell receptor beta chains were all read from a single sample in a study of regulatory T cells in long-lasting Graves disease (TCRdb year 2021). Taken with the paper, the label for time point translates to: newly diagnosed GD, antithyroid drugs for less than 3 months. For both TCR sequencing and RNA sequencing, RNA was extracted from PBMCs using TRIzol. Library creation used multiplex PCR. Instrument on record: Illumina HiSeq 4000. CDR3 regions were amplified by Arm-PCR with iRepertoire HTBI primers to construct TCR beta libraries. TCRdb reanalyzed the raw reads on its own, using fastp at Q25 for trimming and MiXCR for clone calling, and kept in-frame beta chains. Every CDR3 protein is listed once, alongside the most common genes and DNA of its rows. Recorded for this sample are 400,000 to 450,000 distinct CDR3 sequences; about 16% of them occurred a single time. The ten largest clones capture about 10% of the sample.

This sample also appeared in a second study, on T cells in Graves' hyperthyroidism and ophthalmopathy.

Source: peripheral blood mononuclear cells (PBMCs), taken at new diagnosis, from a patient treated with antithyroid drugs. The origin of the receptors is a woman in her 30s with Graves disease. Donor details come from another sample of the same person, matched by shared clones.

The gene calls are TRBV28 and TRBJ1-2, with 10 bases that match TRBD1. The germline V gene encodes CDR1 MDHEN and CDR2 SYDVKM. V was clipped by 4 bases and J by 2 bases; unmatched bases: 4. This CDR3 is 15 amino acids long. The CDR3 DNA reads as TGTGCCAGCAGTTCGGGACAGGGGTCGAACTATGGCTACACCTTC. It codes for CASSSGQGSNYGYTF.

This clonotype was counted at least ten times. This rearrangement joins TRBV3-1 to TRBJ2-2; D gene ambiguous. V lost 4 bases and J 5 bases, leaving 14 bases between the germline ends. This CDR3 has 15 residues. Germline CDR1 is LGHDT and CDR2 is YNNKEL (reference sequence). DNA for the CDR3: TGTGCCAGCAGCCTCCTAAATGTGCGGACCGGGGAGCTGTTTTTT. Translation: CASSLLNVRTGELFF.

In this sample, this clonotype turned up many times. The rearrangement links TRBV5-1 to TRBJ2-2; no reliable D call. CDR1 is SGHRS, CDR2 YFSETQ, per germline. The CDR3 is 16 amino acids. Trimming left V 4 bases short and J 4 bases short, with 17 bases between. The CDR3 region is CASSAGLLGPTGELFF. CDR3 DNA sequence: TGCGCCAGCAGCGCCGGTCTTCTAGGTCCCACCGGGGAGCTGTTTTTT. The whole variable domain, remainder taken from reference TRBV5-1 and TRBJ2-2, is KAGVTQTPRYLIKTRGQQVTLSCSPISGHRSVSWYQQTPGQGLQFLFEYFSETQRNKGNFPGRFSGRQFSNSRSEMNVSTLELGDSALYLCASSAGLLGPTGELFFGEGSRLTVL.

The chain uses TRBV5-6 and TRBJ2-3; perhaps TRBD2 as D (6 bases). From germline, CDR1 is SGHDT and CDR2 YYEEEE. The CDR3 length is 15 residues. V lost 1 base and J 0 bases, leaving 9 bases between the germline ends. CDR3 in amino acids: CASSLQLASTDTQYF. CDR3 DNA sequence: TGTGCCAGCAGCTTGCAACTAGCTAGCACAGATACGCAGTATTTT.

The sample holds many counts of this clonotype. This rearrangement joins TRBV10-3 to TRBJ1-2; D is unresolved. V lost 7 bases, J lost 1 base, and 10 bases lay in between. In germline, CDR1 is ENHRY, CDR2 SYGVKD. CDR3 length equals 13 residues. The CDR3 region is CAITGQLNYGYTF. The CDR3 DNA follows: TGTGCCATCACAGGCCAGCTTAACTATGGCTACACCTTC.

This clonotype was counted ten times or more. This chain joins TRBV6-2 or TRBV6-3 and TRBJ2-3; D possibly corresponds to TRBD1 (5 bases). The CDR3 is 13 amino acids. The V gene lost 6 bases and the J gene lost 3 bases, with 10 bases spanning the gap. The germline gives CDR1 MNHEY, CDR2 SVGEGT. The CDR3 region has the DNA TGTGCCAGCAGCTCGACAGAAACAGATACGCAGTATTTT. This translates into CASSSTETDTQYF.

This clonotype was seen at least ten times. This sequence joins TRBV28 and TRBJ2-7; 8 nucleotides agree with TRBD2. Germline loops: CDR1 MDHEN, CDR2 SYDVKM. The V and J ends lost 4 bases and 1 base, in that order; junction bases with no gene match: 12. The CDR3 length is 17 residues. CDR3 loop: CASSSPFGREVSYEQYF. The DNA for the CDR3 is TGTGCCAGCAGTTCCCCATTCGGGCGGGAGGTTTCCTACGAGCAGTACTTC.

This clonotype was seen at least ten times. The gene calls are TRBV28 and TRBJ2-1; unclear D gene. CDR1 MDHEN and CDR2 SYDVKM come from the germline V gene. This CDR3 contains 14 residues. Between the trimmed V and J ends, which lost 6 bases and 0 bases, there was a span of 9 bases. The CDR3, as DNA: TGTGCCAGCAGGGCAGAATTCTCCTACAATGAGCAGTTCTTC. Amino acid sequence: CASRAEFSYNEQFF.

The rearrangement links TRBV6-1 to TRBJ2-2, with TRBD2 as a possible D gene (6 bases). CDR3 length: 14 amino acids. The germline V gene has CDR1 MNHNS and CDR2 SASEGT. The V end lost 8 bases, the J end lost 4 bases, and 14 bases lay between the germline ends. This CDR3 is CASGVQRVTGELFF. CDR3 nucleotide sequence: TGTGCCAGCGGGGTACAGCGGGTCACCGGGGAGCTGTTTTTT.

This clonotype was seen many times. CDR3 coding DNA: TGCAGTGCTAGAGTATCTCGATGGCTAGCGGGGGCACAAGAGACCCAGTACTTC. This encodes CSARVSRWLAGAQETQYF. The chain employs TRBV20-1 and TRBJ2-5, with 10 bases aligning to TRBD2. The germline gives CDR1 DFQATT, CDR2 SNEGSKA (reference sequence). The CDR3 loop spans 18 amino acids. Trimming took 1 base from V and 2 from J; bases not matched to a gene: 13.

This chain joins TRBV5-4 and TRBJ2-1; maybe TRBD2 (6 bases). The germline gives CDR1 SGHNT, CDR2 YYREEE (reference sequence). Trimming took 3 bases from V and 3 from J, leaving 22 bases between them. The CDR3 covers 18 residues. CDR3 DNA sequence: TGTGCCAGCAGCTCCACCCGCGGCGGGATGATCGGCTACAATGAGCAGTTCTTC. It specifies CASSSTRGGMIGYNEQFF.

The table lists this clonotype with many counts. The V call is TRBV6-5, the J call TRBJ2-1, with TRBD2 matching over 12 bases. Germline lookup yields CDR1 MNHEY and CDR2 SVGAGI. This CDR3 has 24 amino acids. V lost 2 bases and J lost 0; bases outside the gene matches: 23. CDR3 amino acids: CASSYRSTTSGRTRMRSSYNEQFF. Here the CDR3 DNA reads TGTGCCAGCAGTTACCGCAGCACAACTAGCGGGAGGACCCGAATGAGAAGCTCCTACAATGAGCAGTTCTTC.

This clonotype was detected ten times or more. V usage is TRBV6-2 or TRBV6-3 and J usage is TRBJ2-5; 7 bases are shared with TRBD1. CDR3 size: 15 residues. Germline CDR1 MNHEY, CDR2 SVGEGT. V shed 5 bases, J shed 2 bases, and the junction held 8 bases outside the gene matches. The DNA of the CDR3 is TGTGCCAGCAGTGCAACCAGACAGGGACAAGAGACCCAGTACTTC. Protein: CASSATRQGQETQYF.

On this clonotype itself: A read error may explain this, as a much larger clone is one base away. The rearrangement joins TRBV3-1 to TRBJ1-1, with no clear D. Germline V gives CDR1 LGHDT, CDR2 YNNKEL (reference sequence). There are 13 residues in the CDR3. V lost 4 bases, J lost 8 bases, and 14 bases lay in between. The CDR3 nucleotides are TGTGCCAGCAGCCGAGATATTGCAGGCGAAGCTTTCTTT. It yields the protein CASSRDIAGEAFF.

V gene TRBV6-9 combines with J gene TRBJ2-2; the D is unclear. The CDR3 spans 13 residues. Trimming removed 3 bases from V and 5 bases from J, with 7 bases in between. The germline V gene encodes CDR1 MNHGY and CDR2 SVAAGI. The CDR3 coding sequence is TGTGCCAGCAGTTACCCTGATACCGGGGAGCTGTTTTTT. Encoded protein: CASSYPDTGELFF.

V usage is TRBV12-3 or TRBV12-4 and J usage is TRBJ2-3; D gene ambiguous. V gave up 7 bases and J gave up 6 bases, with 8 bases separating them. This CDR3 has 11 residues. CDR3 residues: CASTGVDTQYF. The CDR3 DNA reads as TGTGCCAGCACCGGCGTGGATACGCAGTATTTT.